This TCR beta chain derives from a study of shared clonotypes between healthy human individuals. Study findings and constraints: A reduction in generation probabilities was seen for non-shared clonotypes relative to those shared by all four donors.

For this clone: Its specificity is not known. One end of the junction is discordant with germline, which a read error may explain.

The CDR3 consists of 12 residues. Germline-derived CDR1 and CDR2 are MDHEN and SYDVKM. Execution of the assay was at deep level. Assay used: immunoSEQ multiplex PCR; TCRdb lists only in-frame clones, some missing. The sample has approximately 1.4 million clones, approximately 98% seen once. This TCR was sampled from a man younger than 40 in good health. The sample was naive CD4+ T cells sorted from blood. The subset is: CD45RA+ positively selected. The chain carries TRBV28 and TRBJ1-2; D unresolved. The CDR3 nucleotides are TGTGCCAGCAGTTTGGCTCCGGACCGAAAGTACTTC. This gives the protein CASSLAPDRKYF.